These 30 T cell receptor beta chains share one sample of origin, sequenced in a study of metastatic and nonmetastatic thyroid tumors (dated by TCRdb to 2018 to 2021). The library relied on PCR. TCRdb lists the instrument as Illumina HiSeq 4000. TCRdb's own reprocessing of the public reads used fastp at Q25 and MiXCR and kept productive beta chains. The sample table records just under 5,500 clones; about 31% of these occur just once. The ten largest clones represent around 23% of the sample. None of the patients had been given any treatment before thyroid surgery. Specimen: adjacent normal tissue. Receptors originate from a female donor with papillary thyroid cancer or a benign thyroid nodule (not recorded which). Some clones in this sample may be carry-over from other donors' samples.

The chain combines TRBV20-1 with TRBJ2-3; D possibly uses TRBD1 or TRBD2 (5 bases each). Trimming removed 3 bases at V and 4 bases at J, with 8 bases between. Germline values: CDR1 DFQATT, CDR2 SNEGSKA (reference sequence). The CDR3 has 12 residues. The CDR3 sequence: CSARTAADTQYF. DNA for the CDR3: TGCAGTGCTAGGACAGCGGCAGATACGCAGTATTTT.

V is TRBV11-2 and J is TRBJ1-4; D call uncertain. The V end lost 5 bases, the J end lost 6 bases, and 13 bases lay between the germline ends. Germline V gene sequence: CDR1 SGHAT, CDR2 FQNNGV. This CDR3 has 14 amino acids. The CDR3 spells CASSPRRWDEKLFF. For the CDR3, the DNA is TGTGCCAGCAGCCCCCGCCGCTGGGATGAAAAACTGTTTTTT.

V is TRBV30 and J is TRBJ2-2; D is perhaps TRBD2 (5 bases). Trimming pared 8 bases from V and 2 bases from J, leaving 12 bases between. The CDR3 is made up of 13 amino acids. Germline assignment: CDR1 GTSNPN and CDR2 SVGIG (reference sequence). CDR3 in amino acids: CAHAGDNTGELFF. CDR3 nucleotides: TGTGCCCATGCCGGGGATAACACCGGGGAGCTGTTTTTT.

The chain combines TRBV11-1 with TRBJ2-7; D not resolved. CDR3 length: 11 residues. Per germline, CDR1 SGHAT and CDR2 FQDESV (reference sequence). V shed 0 bases and J shed 13 bases, with 10 bases lying between them. The CDR3 spells CASSLAHGQYF. CDR3 in DNA: TGTGCCAGCAGCTTAGCCCACGGTCAATACTTC.

There are a few counts of this clone. J is TRBJ2-7 and V is TRBV28; tentatively, D is TRBD1 (5 bases). Germline lookup yields CDR1 MDHEN and CDR2 SYDVKM. The CDR3 runs 12 residues. Trimming took off 5 bases at V and 2 bases at J, with 7 bases between the two ends. Here the CDR3 reads CASSRQPYEQYF. The CDR3 nucleotides are TGTGCCAGCAGTCGACAGCCCTACGAGCAGTACTTC.

In its sample, this clone is medium-sized. The V call is TRBV5-1, the J call TRBJ2-5, with a weak D call TRBD1 (6 bases). The ends were cut back, 3 bases at V and 2 bases at J, with 14 bases in the middle. The CDR3 contains 15 residues. From germline, CDR1 is SGHRS and CDR2 YFSETQ. CDR3 nucleotides: TGCGCCAGCAGCTCCCCTGCCGGACAGCAAGAGACCCAGTACTTC. Its translation is CASSSPAGQQETQYF.

This clone is termed medium-sized. This chain joins TRBV7-2 and TRBJ2-7; no reliable D call. This CDR3 contains 15 residues. Germline CDR1 is SGHTA and CDR2 is FQGNSA. Trimming took off 5 bases at V and 4 bases at J, with 18 bases between the two ends. CDR3 protein: CASSLSPQSHYEQYF. CDR3 DNA: TGTGCCAGCAGCCTAAGTCCCCAATCCCATTACGAGCAGTACTTC.

To note about this clone: At one boundary the junction diverges from the germline segment, which might be a read error. The chain combines TRBV9 with TRBJ2-5; D is possibly TRBD1 (6 bases). The CDR3 runs to 12 residues. Looked up from germline, CDR1 is SGDLS and CDR2 is YYNGEE. CDR3 nucleotides: TGTGTCAGCACCTGGACAGATGAGACCCAGTACTTC. Translating gives CVSTWTDETQYF.

The V gene is TRBV6-1, the J gene TRBJ2-1, with D tentatively TRBD2 (6 bases). The CDR3 consists of 13 residues. Germline V gene sequence: CDR1 MNHNS, CDR2 SASEGT. Deletions cut 6 bases from V and 8 bases from J, with 14 bases between. Written as DNA, the CDR3 is TGTGCCAGCAGGGGGGACTTAACGGATGAGCAGTTCTTC. This encodes CASRGDLTDEQFF.

This clone is large by share. V is TRBV6-2 or TRBV6-3 and J is TRBJ2-1; a weak D match, TRBD2 (7 bases). Germline CDR1 reads MNHEY; CDR2 reads SVGEGT. This CDR3 has 15 amino acids. With 10 bases removed from V and 5 bases from J, the gap between germline ends came to 21 bases. CDR3 amino acids: CATEGGTLMNNEQFF. CDR3 DNA sequence: TGTGCCACCGAGGGAGGGACACTGATGAACAATGAGCAGTTCTTC.

The CDR3 region is CASSPGLAGYQETQYF. For the CDR3, the DNA is TGTGCCAGCAGCCCGGGACTAGCGGGGTACCAAGAGACCCAGTACTTC. The chain is built from TRBV9 and TRBJ2-5; 13 bases agree with TRBD2. CDR1 and CDR2 (germline): SGDLS, YYNGEE. Trimming removed 4 bases from V and 0 bases from J; junction bases left unmatched: 3. This CDR3 comprises 16 residues.

This clone has a handful of counts. This sequence joins TRBV28 and TRBJ1-2; D is possibly TRBD1 (6 bases). Germline-derived CDR1 and CDR2 are MDHEN and SYDVKM. CDR3 size: 14 residues. The germline V and J ends were trimmed by 5 bases and 7 bases, with 17 bases remaining between them. Here the CDR3 DNA reads TGTGCCAGCAGTATGGCGGGGGGCGTAATTGGCTACACCTTC. Residues: CASSMAGGVIGYTF.

V gene TRBV11-2 combines with J gene TRBJ1-1, with D unclear. From germline, CDR1 is SGHAT and CDR2 FQNNGV. V was pared by 3 bases and J by 8 bases, with 7 bases between. CDR3 length: 11 residues. The CDR3 sequence: CASSLSLEAFF. The CDR3 DNA follows: TGTGCCAGCAGCTTGTCCCTAGAAGCTTTCTTT.

This clone is medium-sized. V is TRBV11-1 and J is TRBJ2-1; 7 positions agree with TRBD2. J gave up 1 base and V 5 bases, and 11 bases lay outside the gene matches. The CDR3 sequence is 17 residues long. Germline-derived CDR1 and CDR2 are SGHAT and FQDESV (reference sequence). CDR3 protein: CASSRDAGVRSYNEQFF. CDR3 coding DNA: TGTGCCAGCAGCCGAGACGCGGGAGTACGATCCTACAATGAGCAGTTCTTC.

The chain is built from TRBV6-5 and TRBJ2-7, with TRBD2 matching over 9 bases. The junction had 6 bases not matched to a gene; V was cut back by 0 bases and J by 3 bases. The germline CDR1 and CDR2 sequences are MNHEY and SVGAGI. The CDR3 runs to 16 residues. In DNA form, the CDR3 reads TGTGCCAGCAGTTACTCCTGGACTAGCGTGGACTACGAGCAGTACTTC. Residues: CASSYSWTSVDYEQYF.

The table lists this clone with a few counts. This chain uses TRBV7-9 with TRBJ1-1; perhaps TRBD1 as D (5 bases). Germline V CDR1 and CDR2: SEHNR, FQNEAQ (reference sequence). There are 12 residues in the CDR3. With 3 bases removed from V and 10 bases from J, the gap between germline ends came to 12 bases. The DNA of the CDR3 is TGTGCCAGCAGCTTCAGGGAAGCAAGAGCTTTCTTT. As protein: CASSFREARAFF.

This clone appeared once. The DNA of the CDR3 is TGTGCCAGCAGCTACGGCGCTGTTTGGGGAGAGACCCAGTACTTC. Protein: CASSYGAVWGETQYF. This chain connects TRBV7-6 to TRBJ2-5; D unresolved. Germline V gives CDR1 SGHVS, CDR2 FNYEAQ. Trimming cost V 4 bases and J 4 bases, with 16 bases left between them. The CDR3 spans 15 residues. Looking up the rest from reference TRBV7-6 and TRBJ2-5 gives the full variable domain: GAGVSQSPRYKVTKRGQDVALRCDPISGHVSLYWYRQALGQGPEFLTYFNYEAQQDKSGLPNDRFSAERPEGSISTLTIQRTEQRDSAMYRCASSYGAVWGETQYFGPGTRLLVL.

This clone showed up just a few times. This chain links TRBV27 with TRBJ2-7; 9 bases match TRBD2. The length of the CDR3 is 15 residues. Germline V gene sequence: CDR1 MNHEY, CDR2 SMNVEV (reference sequence). V lost 7 bases and J lost 4; bases outside the gene matches: 11. CDR3 in DNA: TGTGCCAGCAAACGTTCCGGGACTAGCCCTTACGAGCAGTACTTC. Amino acid sequence: CASKRSGTSPYEQYF.

This clone was seen many times. This may stem from a read error, because a much larger clone lies one nucleotide away. The chain has TRBV7-9 and TRBJ2-7; D perhaps matches TRBD1 (5 bases). CDR3 length: 13 residues. Germline V gene lookup returns CDR1 SEHNR and CDR2 FQNEAQ (reference sequence). CDR3 nucleotide sequence: TGTGCCGGCAGCTTCGACAGTCCCTACGAGCAGTACTTC. Residues: CAGSFDSPYEQYF.

The chain combines TRBV6-2 or TRBV6-3 with TRBJ1-1; D gene uncertain. Germline CDR1 MNHEY, CDR2 SVGEGT. The CDR3 is made up of 14 amino acids. Deletions cut 6 bases from V and 4 bases from J, with 15 bases between. The chain's CDR3 is CASSPTWVLTEAFF. The CDR3 bases are TGTGCCAGCAGCCCCACCTGGGTGCTCACTGAAGCTTTCTTT.

Comment on this clone: The CDR3 ends on some other residue instead of the conserved phenylalanine or tryptophan, so this is likely a read error. Because the CDR3's place on the DNA is in doubt, the DNA is left out and the CDR3 is given as listed by TCRdb. The gene calls are TRBV28 and TRBJ1-1; TRBD1, as called in the table, went unchecked against the DNA. Germline loops: CDR1 MDHEN, CDR2 SYDVKM. The length of the CDR3 is 17 amino acids, counting both ends. CDR3: CASSVLGTGVVNNEDFV.

The chain joins TRBV12-3 or TRBV12-4 to TRBJ2-2; D uncertain. The CDR3 consists of 12 residues. Trimming removed 3 bases at V and 7 bases at J, with 6 bases between. The CDR3 sequence: CASSLPGGELFF. CDR3 DNA: TGTGCCAGCAGTTTGCCGGGCGGGGAGCTGTTTTTT.

This clone was detected once. The chain recombines TRBV30 with TRBJ2-1; maybe TRBD2 (6 bases). The CDR3 loop spans 15 amino acids. Germline lookup yields CDR1 GTSNPN and CDR2 SVGIG (reference sequence). Trimming stripped 0 bases from V and 5 bases from J, with 14 bases between. The CDR3 nucleotides read TGTGCCTGGAGTGTGGGACTCCAATGGGACAATGAGCAGTTCTTC. As protein: CAWSVGLQWDNEQFF. The variable domain in full, completed from reference TRBV30 and TRBJ2-1, reads SQTIHQWPATLVQPVGSPLSLECTVEGTSNPNLYWYRQAAGRGLQLLFYSVGIGQISSEVPQNLSASRPQDRQFILSSKKLLLSDSGFYLCAWSVGLQWDNEQFFGPGTRLTVL.

The chain employs TRBV19 and TRBJ2-3, with D possibly being TRBD1 (7 bases). With 5 bases removed from V and 1 base from J, the gap between germline ends came to 16 bases. CDR3 length: 16 amino acids. Per the germline V gene, CDR1 is LNHDA and CDR2 is SQIVND (reference sequence). The CDR3 loop reads CASSRYRGGGTDTQYF. CDR3 DNA sequence: TGTGCCAGTAGTCGCTACAGGGGAGGCGGCACAGATACGCAGTATTTT.

In its sample, this clone was seen a few times. The rearrangement uses TRBV6-2 or TRBV6-3 and TRBJ2-7; D may be TRBD1 (6 bases). Trimming removed 8 bases from V and 1 base from J, with 12 bases in between. The CDR3 extends over 13 amino acids. In germline, CDR1 is MNHEY, CDR2 SVGEGT. The CDR3 reads CASSRGHSYEQYF. The CDR3 DNA is TGTGCCAGCTCCCGGGGACATTCCTACGAGCAGTACTTC.

Judged by abundance, this clone is medium-sized. This chain connects TRBV9 to TRBJ2-1; D gene unclear. V shed 0 bases and J shed 5 bases, with 6 bases lying between them. Germline lookup yields CDR1 SGDLS and CDR2 YYNGEE. The length of the CDR3 is 13 residues. CDR3 sequence reads: CASSVVPDNEQFF. The CDR3, as DNA: TGTGCCAGCAGCGTAGTTCCAGACAATGAGCAGTTCTTC. The entire variable domain, with the rest obtained from reference TRBV9 and TRBJ2-1, is as follows: DSGVTQTPKHLITATGQRVTLRCSPRSGDLSVYWYQQSLDQGLQFLIQYYNGEERAKGNILERFSAQQFPDLHSELNLSSLELGDSALYFCASSVVPDNEQFFGPGTRLTVL.

The chain employs TRBV4-2 and TRBJ2-1; TRBD2 matches at 11 bases. The CDR3 totals 18 residues. V shed 4 bases, J shed 2 bases, and the junction held 10 bases outside the gene matches. Germline lookup yields CDR1 LGHNA and CDR2 YNFKEQ. CDR3 bases: TGTGCCAGCAGCCGAGACGCGGGACTAGCGGTTACCTACAATGAGCAGTTCTTC. This encodes CASSRDAGLAVTYNEQFF.

Of note for this clone: Mismatch with germline at one junction end may stem from a read error. The V and J genes are TRBV6-1 and TRBJ1-2; D perhaps matches TRBD1 (5 bases). Germline CDR1 and CDR2: MNHNS and SASEGT. The CDR3 is made up of 13 amino acids. The CDR3 loop reads CAISGTPDHGYTF. The CDR3 DNA follows: TGTGCCATCAGTGGGACCCCGGACCATGGCTACACCTTC.

In its sample, this clone ranks as medium-sized. This sequence joins TRBV3-1 and TRBJ2-2, with D unclear. V was clipped by 6 bases and J by 4 bases, with 15 bases between them. Germline lookup yields CDR1 LGHDT and CDR2 YNNKEL (reference sequence). There are 15 residues in the CDR3. The CDR3, as DNA: TGTGCCAGCAGGCAGGCGTTCGGTCCCACCGGGGAGCTGTTTTTT. Translating gives CASRQAFGPTGELFF. Full variable domain (remainder filled in from reference TRBV3-1 and TRBJ2-2): DTAVSQTPKYLVTQMGNDKSIKCEQNLGHDTMYWYKQDSKKFLKIMFSYNNKELIINETVPNRFSPKSPDKAHLNLHINSLELGDSAVYFCASRQAFGPTGELFFGEGSRLTVL.

As to this clone: At one boundary the junction diverges from the germline segment, which might be a read error. The V call is TRBV10-3, the J call TRBJ2-1; D remains unclear. Germline CDR1 reads ENHRY; CDR2 reads SYGVKD. The CDR3 is 15 amino acids. Written as DNA, the CDR3 is TGTGCCATCAGTGATATTAGCTGTGGGTACAATGGGCAGTTCTTC. It encodes CAISDISCGYNGQFF.